These 7 T cell receptor beta chains share one sample of origin, sequenced in a study of T cells expressing NK-cell markers. TCRdb re-called the 5' RACE reads and catalogs CDR3 proteins one per entry, DNA excluded. The sample has 400,000 to 500,000 distinct CDR3 sequences; the top ten hold 6% to 9.5%. The specimen was blood T cells: a sorted CD56 or NKG2C T cell subset, CD4+ or CD8+ T cells, or bulk PBMC T cells (not recorded which). The receptor set was obtained from a woman aged 18 to 75 in good health.

The rearrangement links TRBV28 to TRBJ2-1; checking the TCRdb D call of TRBD1 is not possible without DNA. CDR1 and CDR2 (germline): MDHEN, SYDVKM. The CDR3 runs 17 residues. The CDR3 sequence: CASSSPGGTSSYNEQFF.

The V call is TRBV18, the J call TRBJ2-1. The length of the CDR3 is 14 residues. Germline loops: CDR1 KGHSH, CDR2 LQKENI. CDR3 sequence: CASSPPYTNNEQFF.

The V call is TRBV20-1, the J call TRBJ1-2; TCRdb's D gene call, TRBD1, goes unchecked for lack of DNA. This CDR3 is built from 13 residues. Germline values: CDR1 DFQATT, CDR2 SNEGSKA (reference sequence). CDR3 sequence: CSGFAGVMGGYTF.

V usage is TRBV4-2 and J usage is TRBJ2-6; the TRBD2 assignment by TCRdb is unverifiable without DNA. In germline, CDR1 is LGHNA, CDR2 YNFKEQ. This CDR3 has 16 residues. CDR3 sequence reads: CASRGLAASGANVLTF.

This CDR3 reads CASRGGLWTANTEAFF. V is TRBV5-4 and J is TRBJ1-1; with no DNA, the TCRdb D assignment of TRBD1 cannot be verified. Germline lookup yields CDR1 SGHNT and CDR2 YYREEE (reference sequence). The CDR3 covers 16 residues.

The chain uses TRBV12-3 or TRBV12-4 and TRBJ2-1. The CDR3 consists of 13 residues. CDR3 amino acids: CASKVASYNEQFF.

The rearrangement uses TRBV12-3 or TRBV12-4 and TRBJ2-7; the TRBD1 assignment by TCRdb is unverifiable without DNA. The CDR3 is 16 amino acids. The CDR3 is CASSLSSGQGAYEQYF.